Sequencing of this TCR beta chain was carried out in a study of metastatic and nonmetastatic thyroid tumors. Overall study context: Repertoires of blood and of tissue (tumor or nodule) from malignant and benign thyroid patients were compared. Findings and limits, study-wide: Benign nodules reportedly had significantly lower TCR beta diversity than malignant thyroid tumors in blood and tumor.

Thyroid surgery had not been preceded by any treatment in any patient. After removal of 0 bases from V and 1 base from J, the junction contained 0 bases not matched to a gene. The length of the CDR3 is 15 residues. Germline lookup yields CDR1 LGHNA and CDR2 YNFKEQ. In the authors' methods: The study built a papillary thyroid cancer distant-metastasis classifier from CDR3 differences across clinicopathological groups. TCRdb re-analyzed the PCR reads through MiXCR. The V and J calls come from TCRdb's annotation, not from the publication. The sample lists 7,000 or so clones, about 34% occurring once. This clone is labeled as medium-sized. Its specificity is unknown.

The sequenced material came from adjacent normal tissue. This receptor was taken from a female donor with papillary thyroid cancer or a benign thyroid nodule (not recorded which). Some clones in this sample may be carry-over from other donors' samples. The V call is TRBV4-2, the J call TRBJ2-7; 10 nucleotides line up with TRBD1. CDR3 loop: CASSQEDRGSYEQYF. CDR3 DNA: TGTGCCAGCAGCCAAGAGGACAGGGGGTCCTACGAGCAGTACTTC.